The clone carrying this T cell receptor beta chain was seen just once. The antigen remains undetermined. The same CDR3 is also encoded by other DNA sequences in this sample. TCRdb's copy holds only in-frame clones and misses some; the assay was immunoSEQ multiplex PCR. The sample carries about 2.3 million clones, roughly 92% recorded once. This CDR3 has 13 residues. The germline V gene has CDR1 LNHDA and CDR2 SQIVND (reference sequence). After removal of 6 bases from V and 7 bases from J, the junction contained 4 bases not matched to a gene. This sample was included in a study of shared clonotypes between healthy human individuals. General study points: Generation of non-shared clonotypes was less probable than generation of clonotypes shared by all four donors. Generally, naive subsets came out with larger estimated richness than memory subsets.

Adult donors, all healthy and HIV-negative, had no recent acute infections or vaccinations. A CD45RA+ naive subset and a CD45RA-negative memory subset were split from CD4+ cells. This chain connects TRBV19 to TRBJ1-5, with 9 bases aligning to TRBD1. The sequence was obtained from a man aged 18 to 29 in good health. Some clones in this sample may be carry-over from other donors' samples. Source material: naive CD4+ T cells from PBMCs. Subset in this sample: CD45RA+ positively selected. CDR3: CASRGTGNQPQHF. Here the CDR3 DNA reads TGTGCCAGTAGGGGGACAGGGAACCAGCCCCAGCATTTT. The full variable domain, its missing parts supplied by reference TRBV19 and TRBJ1-5, is DGGITQSPKYLFRKEGQNVTLSCEQNLNHDAMYWYRQDPGQGLRLIYYSQIVNDFQKGDIAEGYSVSREKKESFPLTVTSAQKNPTAFYLCASRGTGNQPQHFGDGTRLSIL.